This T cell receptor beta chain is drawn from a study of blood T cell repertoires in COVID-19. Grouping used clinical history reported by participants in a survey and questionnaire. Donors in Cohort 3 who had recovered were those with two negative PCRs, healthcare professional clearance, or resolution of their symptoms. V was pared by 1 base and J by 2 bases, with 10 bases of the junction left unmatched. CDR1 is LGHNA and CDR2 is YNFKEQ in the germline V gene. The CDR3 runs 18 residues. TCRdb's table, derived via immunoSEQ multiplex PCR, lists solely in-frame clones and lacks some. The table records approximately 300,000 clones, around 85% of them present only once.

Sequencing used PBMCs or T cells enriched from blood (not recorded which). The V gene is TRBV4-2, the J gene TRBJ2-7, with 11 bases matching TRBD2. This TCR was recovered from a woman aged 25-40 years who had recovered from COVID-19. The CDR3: CASSQGLNGLAGTYEQYF. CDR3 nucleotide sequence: TGTGCCAGCAGCCAAGGGTTAAATGGACTAGCGGGTACCTACGAGCAGTACTTC.